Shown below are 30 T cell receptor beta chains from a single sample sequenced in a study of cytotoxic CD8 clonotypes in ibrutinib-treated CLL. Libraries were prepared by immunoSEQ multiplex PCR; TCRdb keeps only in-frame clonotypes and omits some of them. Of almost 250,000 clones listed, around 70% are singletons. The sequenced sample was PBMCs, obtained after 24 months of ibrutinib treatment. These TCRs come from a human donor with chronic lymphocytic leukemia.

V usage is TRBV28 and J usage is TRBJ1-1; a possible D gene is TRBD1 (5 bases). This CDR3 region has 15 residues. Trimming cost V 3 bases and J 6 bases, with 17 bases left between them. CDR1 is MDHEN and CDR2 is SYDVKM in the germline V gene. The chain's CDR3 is CASSFPGEWRSEAFF. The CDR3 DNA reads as TGTGCCAGCAGTTTCCCGGGGGAATGGCGGTCTGAAGCTTTCTTT. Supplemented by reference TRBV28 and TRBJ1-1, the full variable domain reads DVKVTQSSRYLVKRTGEKVFLECVQDMDHENMFWYRQDPGLGLRLIYFSYDVKMKEKGDIPEGYSVSREKKERFSLILESASTNQTSMYLCASSFPGEWRSEAFFGQGTRLTVV.

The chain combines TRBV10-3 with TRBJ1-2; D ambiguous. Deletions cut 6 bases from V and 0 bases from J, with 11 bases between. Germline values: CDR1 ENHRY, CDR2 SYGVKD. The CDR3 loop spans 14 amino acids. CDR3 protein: CAISRDGANYGYTF. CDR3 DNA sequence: TGTGCCATCAGCCGCGACGGAGCTAACTATGGCTACACCTTC.

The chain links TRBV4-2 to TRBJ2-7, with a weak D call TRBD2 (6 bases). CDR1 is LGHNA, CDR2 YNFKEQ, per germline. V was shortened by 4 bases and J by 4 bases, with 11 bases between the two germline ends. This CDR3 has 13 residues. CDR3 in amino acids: CASSRDLPYEQYF. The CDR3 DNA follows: TGTGCCAGCAGCCGGGACTTGCCATACGAGCAGTACTTC.

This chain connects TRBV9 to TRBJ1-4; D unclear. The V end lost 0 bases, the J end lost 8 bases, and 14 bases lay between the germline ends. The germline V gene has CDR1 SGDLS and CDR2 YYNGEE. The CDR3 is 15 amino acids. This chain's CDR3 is CASSVDGRQGEKLFF. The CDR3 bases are TGTGCCAGCAGCGTAGATGGCAGGCAAGGAGAAAAACTGTTTTTT.

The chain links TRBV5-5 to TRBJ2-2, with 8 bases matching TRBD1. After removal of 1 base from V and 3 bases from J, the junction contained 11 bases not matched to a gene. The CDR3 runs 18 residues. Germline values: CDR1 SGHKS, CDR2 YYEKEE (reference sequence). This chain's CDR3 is CASSLRQGASVHTGELFF. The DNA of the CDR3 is TGTGCCAGCAGCTTGCGGCAGGGGGCCAGCGTCCACACCGGGGAGCTGTTTTTT.

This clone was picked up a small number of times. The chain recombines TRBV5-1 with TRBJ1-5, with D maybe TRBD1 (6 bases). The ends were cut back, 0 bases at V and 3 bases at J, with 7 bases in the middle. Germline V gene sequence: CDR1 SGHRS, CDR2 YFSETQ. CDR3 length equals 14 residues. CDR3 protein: CASSLGDINQPQHF. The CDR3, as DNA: TGCGCCAGCAGCTTGGGGGACATCAATCAGCCCCAGCATTTT.

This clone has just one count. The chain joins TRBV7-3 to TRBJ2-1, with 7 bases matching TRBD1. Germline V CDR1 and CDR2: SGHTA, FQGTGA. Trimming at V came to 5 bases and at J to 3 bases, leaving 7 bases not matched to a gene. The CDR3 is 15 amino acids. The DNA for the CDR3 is TGTGCCAGCAGCGCCACAGGGGCTAGCTACAATGAGCAGTTCTTC. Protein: CASSATGASYNEQFF.

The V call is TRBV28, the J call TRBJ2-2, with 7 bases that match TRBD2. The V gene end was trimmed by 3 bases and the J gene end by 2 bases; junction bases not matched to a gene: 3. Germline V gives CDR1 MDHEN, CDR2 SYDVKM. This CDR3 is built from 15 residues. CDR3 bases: TGTGCCAGCAGTTTCTCGGGGGGAAACACCGGGGAGCTGTTTTTT. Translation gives CASSFSGGNTGELFF.

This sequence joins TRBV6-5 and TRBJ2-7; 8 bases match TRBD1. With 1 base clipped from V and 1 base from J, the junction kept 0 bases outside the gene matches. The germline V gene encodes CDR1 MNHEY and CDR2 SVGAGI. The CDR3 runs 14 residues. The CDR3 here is CASSYWTGSYEQYF. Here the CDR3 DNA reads TGTGCCAGCAGTTACTGGACAGGGTCCTACGAGCAGTACTTC.

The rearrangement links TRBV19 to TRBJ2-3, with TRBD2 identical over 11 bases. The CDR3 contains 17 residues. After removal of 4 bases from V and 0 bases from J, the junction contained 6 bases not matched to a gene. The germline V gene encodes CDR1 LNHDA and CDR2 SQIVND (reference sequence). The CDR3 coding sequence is TGTGCCAGTAGTACGATTAGCGGGAGGGCTAGCACAGATACGCAGTATTTT. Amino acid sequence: CASSTISGRASTDTQYF.

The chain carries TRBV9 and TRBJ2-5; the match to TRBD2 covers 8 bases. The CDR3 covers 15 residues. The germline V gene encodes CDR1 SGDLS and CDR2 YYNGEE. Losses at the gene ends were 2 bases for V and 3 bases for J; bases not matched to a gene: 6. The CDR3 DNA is TGTGCCAGCAGCGTGGGAGCGGGAGATAAAGAGACCCAGTACTTC. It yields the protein CASSVGAGDKETQYF.

CDR3 DNA sequence: TGCAGCGTTGTTGGGGGGCGCACAGATACGCAGTATTTT. Translated, it gives CSVVGGRTDTQYF. This sequence joins TRBV29-1 and TRBJ2-3, with D perhaps TRBD1 or TRBD2 (6 bases each). Germline V lookup: CDR1 SQVTM, CDR2 ANQGSEA. The CDR3 contains 13 residues. V gave up 4 bases and J gave up 1 base, with 9 bases separating them.

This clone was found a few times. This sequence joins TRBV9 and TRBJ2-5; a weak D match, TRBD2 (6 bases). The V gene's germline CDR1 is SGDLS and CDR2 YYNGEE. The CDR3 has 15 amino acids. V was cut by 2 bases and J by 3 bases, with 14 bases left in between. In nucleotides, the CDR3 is TGTGCCAGCAGCGTGAGTCTTGGCGGGAAAGAGACCCAGTACTTC. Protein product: CASSVSLGGKETQYF.

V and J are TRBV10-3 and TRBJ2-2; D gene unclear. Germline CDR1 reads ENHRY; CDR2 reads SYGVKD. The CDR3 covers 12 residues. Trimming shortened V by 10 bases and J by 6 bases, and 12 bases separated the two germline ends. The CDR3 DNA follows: TGTGCCAACCGGGCTGTCTCCGGGGAGCTGTTTTTT. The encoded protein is CANRAVSGELFF.

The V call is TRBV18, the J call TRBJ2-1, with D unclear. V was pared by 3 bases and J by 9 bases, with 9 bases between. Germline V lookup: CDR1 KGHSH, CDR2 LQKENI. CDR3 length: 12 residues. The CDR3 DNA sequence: TGTGCCAGCTCACCGGTAACAGCTGAGCAGTTCTTC. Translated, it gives CASSPVTAEQFF. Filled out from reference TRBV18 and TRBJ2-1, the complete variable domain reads NAGVMQNPRHLVRRRGQEARLRCSPMKGHSHVYWYRQLPEEGLKFMVYLQKENIIDESGMPKERFSAEFPKEGPSILRIQQVVRGDSAAYFCASSPVTAEQFFGPGTRLTVL.

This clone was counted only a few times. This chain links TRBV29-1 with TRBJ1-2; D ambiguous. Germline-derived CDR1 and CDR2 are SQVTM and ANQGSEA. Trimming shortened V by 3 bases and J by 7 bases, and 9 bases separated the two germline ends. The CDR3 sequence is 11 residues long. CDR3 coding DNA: TGCAGCGTTGACGAGGGCGGTGGCTACACCTTC. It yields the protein CSVDEGGGYTF.

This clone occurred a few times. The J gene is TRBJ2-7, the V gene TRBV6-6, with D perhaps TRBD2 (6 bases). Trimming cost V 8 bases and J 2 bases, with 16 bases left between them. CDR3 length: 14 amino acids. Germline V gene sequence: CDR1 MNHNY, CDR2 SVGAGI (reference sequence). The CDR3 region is CASGNSGRTYEQYF. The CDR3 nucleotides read TGTGCCAGCGGGAATAGCGGAAGGACCTACGAGCAGTACTTC.

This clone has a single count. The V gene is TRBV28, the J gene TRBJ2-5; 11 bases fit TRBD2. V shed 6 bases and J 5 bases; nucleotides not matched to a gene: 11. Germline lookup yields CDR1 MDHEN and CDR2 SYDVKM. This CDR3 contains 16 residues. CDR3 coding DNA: TGTGCCAGCAGGATCGGGACTAGCGGCCTAAAGGAGACCCAGTACTTC. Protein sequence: CASRIGTSGLKETQYF.

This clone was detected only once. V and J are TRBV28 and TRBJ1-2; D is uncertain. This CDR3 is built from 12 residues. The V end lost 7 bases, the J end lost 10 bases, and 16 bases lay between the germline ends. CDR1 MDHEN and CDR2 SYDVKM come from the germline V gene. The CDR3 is CASTPSGSLYTF. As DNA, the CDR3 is TGTGCCAGCACTCCCTCCGGGAGCCTCTACACCTTC.

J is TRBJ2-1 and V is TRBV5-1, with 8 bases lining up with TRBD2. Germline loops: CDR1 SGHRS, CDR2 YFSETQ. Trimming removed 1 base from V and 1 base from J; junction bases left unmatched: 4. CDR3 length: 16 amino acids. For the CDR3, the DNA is TGCGCCAGCAGCTTGTCGGTAGCGGGATCCTACAATGAGCAGTTCTTC. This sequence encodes CASSLSVAGSYNEQFF.

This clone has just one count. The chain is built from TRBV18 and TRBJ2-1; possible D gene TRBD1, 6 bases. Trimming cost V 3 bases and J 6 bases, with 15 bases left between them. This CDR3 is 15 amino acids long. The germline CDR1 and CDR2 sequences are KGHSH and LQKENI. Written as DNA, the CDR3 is TGTGCCAGCTCACCCTGGGGGCAGTCTGTCAATGAGCAGTTCTTC. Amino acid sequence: CASSPWGQSVNEQFF.

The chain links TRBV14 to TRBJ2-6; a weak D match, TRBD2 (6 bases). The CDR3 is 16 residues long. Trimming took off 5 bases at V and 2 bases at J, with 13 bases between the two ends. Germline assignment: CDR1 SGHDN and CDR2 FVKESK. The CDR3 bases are TGTGCCAGCAGCTTTCGACTAGTTCCTGGGGCCAACGTCCTGACTTTC. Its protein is CASSFRLVPGANVLTF. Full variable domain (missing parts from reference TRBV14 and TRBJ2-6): EAGVTQFPSHSVIEKGQTVTLRCDPISGHDNLYWYRRVMGKEIKFLLHFVKESKQDESGMPNNRFLAERTGGTYSTLKVQPAELEDSGVYFCASSFRLVPGANVLTFGAGSRLTVL.

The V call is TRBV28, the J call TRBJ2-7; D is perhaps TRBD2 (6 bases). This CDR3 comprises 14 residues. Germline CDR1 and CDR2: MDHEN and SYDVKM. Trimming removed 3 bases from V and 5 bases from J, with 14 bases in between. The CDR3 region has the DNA TGTGCCAGCAGTTTCGGGAGCGGGCCCCACGAGCAGTACTTC. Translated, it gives CASSFGSGPHEQYF.

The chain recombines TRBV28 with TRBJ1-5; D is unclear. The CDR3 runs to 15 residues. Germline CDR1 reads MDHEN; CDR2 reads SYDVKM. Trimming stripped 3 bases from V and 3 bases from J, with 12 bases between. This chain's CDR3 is CASSLSGSLNQPQHF. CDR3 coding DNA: TGTGCCAGCAGTTTGTCTGGTAGTCTCAATCAGCCCCAGCATTTT. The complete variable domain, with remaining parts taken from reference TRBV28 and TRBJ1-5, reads DVKVTQSSRYLVKRTGEKVFLECVQDMDHENMFWYRQDPGLGLRLIYFSYDVKMKEKGDIPEGYSVSREKKERFSLILESASTNQTSMYLCASSLSGSLNQPQHFGDGTRLSIL.

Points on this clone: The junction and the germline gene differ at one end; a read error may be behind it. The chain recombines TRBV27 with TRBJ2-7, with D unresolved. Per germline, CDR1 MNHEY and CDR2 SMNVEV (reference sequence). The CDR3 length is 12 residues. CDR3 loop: CASSFGSSEQYF. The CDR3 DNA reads TGTGCCAGCAGTTTCGGTTCCTCCGAGCAGTACTTC.

The CDR3 nucleotides are TGTGCCAGCAGCGCTTCGGGAGTAAAGGCCTACGAGCAGTACTTC. Its protein is CASSASGVKAYEQYF. The chain joins TRBV9 to TRBJ2-7, with a possible D match to TRBD2 (6 bases). V lost 3 bases and J lost 2, with 15 bases in between. From germline, CDR1 is SGDLS and CDR2 YYNGEE. This CDR3 comprises 15 residues.

CDR3 protein: CASSLGSSGSASYEQYF. CDR3 nucleotides: TGCGCCAGCAGCTTGGGTAGTAGCGGGAGTGCCTCCTACGAGCAGTACTTC. The V and J genes are TRBV5-1 and TRBJ2-7; TRBD2 agrees at 9 bases. The germline CDR1 and CDR2 sequences are SGHRS and YFSETQ. Trimming took 0 bases from V and 0 from J; bases not matched to a gene: 7. This CDR3 region has 17 residues.

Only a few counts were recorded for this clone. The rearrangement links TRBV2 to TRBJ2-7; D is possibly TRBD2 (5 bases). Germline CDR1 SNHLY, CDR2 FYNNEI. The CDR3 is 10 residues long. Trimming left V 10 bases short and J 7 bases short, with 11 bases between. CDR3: CATDTGEQYF. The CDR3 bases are TGTGCCACCGATACGGGGGAGCAGTACTTC.

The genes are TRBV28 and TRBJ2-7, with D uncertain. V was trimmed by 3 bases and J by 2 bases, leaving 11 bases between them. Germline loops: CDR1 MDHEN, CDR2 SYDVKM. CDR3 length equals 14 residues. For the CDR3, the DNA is TGTGCCAGCAGTTTCCCACAGCTGACCTACGAGCAGTACTTC. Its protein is CASSFPQLTYEQYF.

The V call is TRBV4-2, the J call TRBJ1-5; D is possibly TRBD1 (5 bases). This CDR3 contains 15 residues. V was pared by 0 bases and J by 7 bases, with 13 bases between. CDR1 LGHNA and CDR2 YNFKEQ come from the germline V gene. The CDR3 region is CASSQDSGREQPQHF. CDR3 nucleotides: TGTGCCAGCAGCCAAGATTCGGGCAGGGAACAGCCCCAGCATTTT.